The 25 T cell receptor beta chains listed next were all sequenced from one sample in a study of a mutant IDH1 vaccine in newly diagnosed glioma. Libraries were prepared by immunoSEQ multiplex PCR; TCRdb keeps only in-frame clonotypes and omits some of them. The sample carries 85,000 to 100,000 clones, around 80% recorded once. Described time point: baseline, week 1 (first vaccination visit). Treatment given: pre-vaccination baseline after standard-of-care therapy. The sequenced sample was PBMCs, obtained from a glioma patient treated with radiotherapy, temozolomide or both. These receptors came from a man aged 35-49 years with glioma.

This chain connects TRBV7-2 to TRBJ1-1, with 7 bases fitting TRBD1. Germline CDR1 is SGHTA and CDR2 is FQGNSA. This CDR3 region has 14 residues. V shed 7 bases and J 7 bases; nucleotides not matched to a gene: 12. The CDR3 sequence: CASTWRQGPYEAFF. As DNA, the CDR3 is TGTGCCAGCACCTGGAGACAGGGACCCTATGAAGCTTTCTTT.

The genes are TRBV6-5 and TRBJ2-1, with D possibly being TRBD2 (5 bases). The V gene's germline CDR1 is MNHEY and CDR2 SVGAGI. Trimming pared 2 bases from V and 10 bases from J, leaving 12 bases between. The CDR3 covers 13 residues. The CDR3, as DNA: TGTGCCAGCAGTTACCCGCTAGCTCGAGAGCAGTTCTTC. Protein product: CASSYPLAREQFF.

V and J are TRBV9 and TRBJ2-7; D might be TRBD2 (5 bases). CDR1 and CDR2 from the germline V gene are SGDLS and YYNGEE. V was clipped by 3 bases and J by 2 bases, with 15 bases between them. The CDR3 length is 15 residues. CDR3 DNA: TGTGCCAGCAGCGCCCGCCTGTGGGGAGCCTACGAGCAGTACTTC. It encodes CASSARLWGAYEQYF.

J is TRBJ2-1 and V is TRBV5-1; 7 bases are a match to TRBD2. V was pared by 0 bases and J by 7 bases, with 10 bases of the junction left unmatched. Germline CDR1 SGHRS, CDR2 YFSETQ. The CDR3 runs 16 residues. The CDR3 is CASSLGDYELGNEQFF. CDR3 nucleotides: TGCGCCAGCAGCTTGGGGGACTATGAGCTCGGGAATGAGCAGTTCTTC.

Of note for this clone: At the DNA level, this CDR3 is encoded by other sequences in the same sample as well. CDR3 region: CSVVRATEAFF. The DNA for the CDR3 is TGCAGCGTTGTTAGGGCCACTGAAGCTTTCTTT. The chain carries TRBV29-1 and TRBJ1-1; D remains ambiguous. Germline V gene lookup returns CDR1 SQVTM and CDR2 ANQGSEA. Trimming stripped 4 bases from V and 4 bases from J, with 7 bases between. This CDR3 is built from 11 residues.

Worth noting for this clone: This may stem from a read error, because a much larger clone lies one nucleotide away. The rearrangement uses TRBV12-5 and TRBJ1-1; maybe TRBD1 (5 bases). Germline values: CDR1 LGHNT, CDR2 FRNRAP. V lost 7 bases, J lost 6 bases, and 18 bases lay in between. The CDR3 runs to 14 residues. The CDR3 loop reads CASVPGWGGSEAFF. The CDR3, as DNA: TGTGCTAGTGTCCCCGGCTGGGGGGGTTCTGAAGCTTTCTTT.

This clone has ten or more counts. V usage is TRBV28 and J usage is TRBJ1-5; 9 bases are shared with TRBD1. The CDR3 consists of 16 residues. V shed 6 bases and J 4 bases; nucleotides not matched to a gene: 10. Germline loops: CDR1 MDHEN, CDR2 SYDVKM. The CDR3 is CASRPMDRGANQPQHF. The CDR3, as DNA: TGTGCCAGCAGACCTATGGACAGGGGAGCAAATCAGCCCCAGCATTTT.

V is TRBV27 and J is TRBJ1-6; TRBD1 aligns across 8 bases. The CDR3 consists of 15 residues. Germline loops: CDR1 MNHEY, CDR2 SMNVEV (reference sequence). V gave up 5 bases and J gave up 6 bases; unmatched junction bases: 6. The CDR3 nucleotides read TGTGCCAGCAGTCGGGACAGGAGATCTAATTCACCCCTCCACTTT. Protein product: CASSRDRRSNSPLHF.

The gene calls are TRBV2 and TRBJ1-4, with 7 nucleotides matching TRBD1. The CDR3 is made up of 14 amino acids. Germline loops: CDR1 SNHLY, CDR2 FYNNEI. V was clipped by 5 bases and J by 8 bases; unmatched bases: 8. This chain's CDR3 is CASSSGQAGEKLFF. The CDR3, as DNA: TGTGCCAGCAGTTCAGGACAGGCGGGCGAAAAACTGTTTTTT.

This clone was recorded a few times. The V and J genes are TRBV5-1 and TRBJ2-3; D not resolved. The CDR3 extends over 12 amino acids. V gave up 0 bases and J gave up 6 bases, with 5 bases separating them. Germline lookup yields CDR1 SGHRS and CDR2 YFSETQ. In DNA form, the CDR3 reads TGCGCCAGCAGCTTGGCCGGGGATACGCAGTATTTT. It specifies CASSLAGDTQYF. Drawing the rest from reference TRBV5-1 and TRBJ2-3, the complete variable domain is KAGVTQTPRYLIKTRGQQVTLSCSPISGHRSVSWYQQTPGQGLQFLFEYFSETQRNKGNFPGRFSGRQFSNSRSEMNVSTLELGDSALYLCASSLAGDTQYFGPGTRLTVL.

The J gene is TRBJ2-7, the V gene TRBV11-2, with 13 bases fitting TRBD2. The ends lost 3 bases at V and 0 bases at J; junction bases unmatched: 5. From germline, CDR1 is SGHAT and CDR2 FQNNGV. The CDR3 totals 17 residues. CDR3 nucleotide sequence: TGTGCCAGCAGCTTCGGGACTAGCGGGGTCAGCTCCTACGAGCAGTACTTC. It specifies CASSFGTSGVSSYEQYF. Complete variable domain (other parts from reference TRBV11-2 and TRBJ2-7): EAGVAQSPRYKIIEKRQSVAFWCNPISGHATLYWYQQILGQGPKLLIQFQNNGVVDDSQLPKDRFSAERLKGVDSTLKIQPAKLEDSAVYLCASSFGTSGVSSYEQYFGPGTRLTVT.

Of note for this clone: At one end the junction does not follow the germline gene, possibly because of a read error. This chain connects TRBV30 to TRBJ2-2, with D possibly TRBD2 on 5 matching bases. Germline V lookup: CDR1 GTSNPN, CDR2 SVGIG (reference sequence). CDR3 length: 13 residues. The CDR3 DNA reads TGTGCCTGGAGGGCCCCACCGAACGGGAAGCTGTTTTTT. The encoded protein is CAWRAPPNGKLFF.

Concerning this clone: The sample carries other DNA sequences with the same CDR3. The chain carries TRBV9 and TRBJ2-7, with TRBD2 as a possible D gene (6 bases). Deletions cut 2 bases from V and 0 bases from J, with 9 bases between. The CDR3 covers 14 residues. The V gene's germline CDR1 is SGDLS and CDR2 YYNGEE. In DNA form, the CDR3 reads TGTGCCAGCAGCGTGGGGACTGCCTCCTACGAGCAGTACTTC. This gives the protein CASSVGTASYEQYF.

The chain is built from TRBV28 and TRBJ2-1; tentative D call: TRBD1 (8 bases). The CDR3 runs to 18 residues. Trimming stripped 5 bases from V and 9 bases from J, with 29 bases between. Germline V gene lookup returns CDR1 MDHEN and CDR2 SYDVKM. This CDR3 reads CASSTSSRTGRAASEQFF. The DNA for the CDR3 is TGTGCCAGCAGTACTTCCTCCAGGACAGGGAGGGCCGCGAGTGAGCAGTTCTTC.

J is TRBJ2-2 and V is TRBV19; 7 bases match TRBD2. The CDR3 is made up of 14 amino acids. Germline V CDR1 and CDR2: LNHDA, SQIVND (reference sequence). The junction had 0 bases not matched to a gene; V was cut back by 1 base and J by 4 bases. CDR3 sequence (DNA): TGTGCCAGTAGTATAGGCGGGGGCACCGGGGAGCTGTTTTTT. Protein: CASSIGGGTGELFF. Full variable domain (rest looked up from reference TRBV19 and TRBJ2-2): DGGITQSPKYLFRKEGQNVTLSCEQNLNHDAMYWYRQDPGQGLRLIYYSQIVNDFQKGDIAEGYSVSREKKESFPLTVTSAQKNPTAFYLCASSIGGGTGELFFGEGSRLTVL.

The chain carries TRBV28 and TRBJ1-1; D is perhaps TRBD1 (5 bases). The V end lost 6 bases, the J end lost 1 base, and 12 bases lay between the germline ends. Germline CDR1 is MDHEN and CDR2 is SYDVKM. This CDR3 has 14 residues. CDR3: CASRTGRPNTEAFF. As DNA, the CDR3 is TGTGCCAGCAGAACGGGACGGCCGAACACTGAAGCTTTCTTT.

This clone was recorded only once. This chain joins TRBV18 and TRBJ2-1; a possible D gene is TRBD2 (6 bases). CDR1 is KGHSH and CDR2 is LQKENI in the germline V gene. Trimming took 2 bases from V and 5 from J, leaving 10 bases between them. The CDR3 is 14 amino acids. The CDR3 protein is CASSPGGSDNEQFF. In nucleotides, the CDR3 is TGTGCCAGCTCACCAGGAGGGAGCGACAATGAGCAGTTCTTC.

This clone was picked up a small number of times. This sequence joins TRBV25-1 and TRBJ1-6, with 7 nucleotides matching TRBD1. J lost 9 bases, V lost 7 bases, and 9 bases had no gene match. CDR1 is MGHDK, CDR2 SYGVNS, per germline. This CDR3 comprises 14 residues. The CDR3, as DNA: TGTGCCAGCAAGAAGGACAGGACCGGTTCACCCCTCCACTTT. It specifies CASKKDRTGSPLHF. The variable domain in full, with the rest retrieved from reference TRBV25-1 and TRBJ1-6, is EADIYQTPRYLVIGTGKKITLECSQTMGHDKMYWYQQDPGMELHLIHYSYGVNSTEKGDLSSESTVSRIRTEHFPLTLESARPSHTSQYLCASKKDRTGSPLHFGNGTRLTVT.

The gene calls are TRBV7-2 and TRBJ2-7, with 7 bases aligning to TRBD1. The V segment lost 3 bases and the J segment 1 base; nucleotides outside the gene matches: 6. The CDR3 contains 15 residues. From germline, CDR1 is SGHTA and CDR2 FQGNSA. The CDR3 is CASSLDRSVSYEQYF. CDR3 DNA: TGTGCCAGCAGCTTGGACAGGAGTGTATCCTACGAGCAGTACTTC.

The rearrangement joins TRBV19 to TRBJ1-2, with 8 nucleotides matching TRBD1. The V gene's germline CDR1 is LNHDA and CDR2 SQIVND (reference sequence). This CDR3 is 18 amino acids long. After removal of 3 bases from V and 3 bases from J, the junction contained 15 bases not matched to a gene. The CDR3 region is CASSIPLLGQGADYGYTF. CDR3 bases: TGTGCCAGTAGTATCCCTCTCCTAGGACAGGGTGCGGACTATGGCTACACCTTC.

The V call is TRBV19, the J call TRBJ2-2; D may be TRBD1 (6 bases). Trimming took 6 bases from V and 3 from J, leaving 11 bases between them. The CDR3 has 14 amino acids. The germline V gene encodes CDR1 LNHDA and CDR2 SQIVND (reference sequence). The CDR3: CASRKDSHTGELFF. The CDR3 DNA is TGTGCCAGTAGGAAGGACAGTCACACCGGGGAGCTGTTTTTT.

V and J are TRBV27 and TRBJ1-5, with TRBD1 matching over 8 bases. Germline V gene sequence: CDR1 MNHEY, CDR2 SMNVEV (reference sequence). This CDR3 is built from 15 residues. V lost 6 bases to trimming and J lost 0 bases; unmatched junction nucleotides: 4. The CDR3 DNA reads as TGTGCCAGCAGACAGGGGGTCATTAGCAATCAGCCCCAGCATTTT. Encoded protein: CASRQGVISNQPQHF.

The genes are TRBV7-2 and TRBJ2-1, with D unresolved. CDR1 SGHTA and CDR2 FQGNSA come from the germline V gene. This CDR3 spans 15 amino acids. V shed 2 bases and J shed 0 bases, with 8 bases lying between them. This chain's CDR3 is CASSLTPSSYNEQFF. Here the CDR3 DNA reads TGTGCCAGCAGCTTAACCCCGAGCTCCTACAATGAGCAGTTCTTC.

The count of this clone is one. The CDR3 sequence is CASSLGQLGGGYTF. The CDR3 region has the DNA TGTGCCAGCAGCTTAGGACAGCTTGGGGGCGGCTACACCTTC. The chain uses TRBV7-9 and TRBJ1-2; the D gene is possibly TRBD1 (6 bases). CDR1 SEHNR and CDR2 FQNEAQ come from the germline V gene (reference sequence). CDR3 length: 14 residues. With 1 base removed from V and 8 bases from J, the gap between germline ends came to 14 bases.

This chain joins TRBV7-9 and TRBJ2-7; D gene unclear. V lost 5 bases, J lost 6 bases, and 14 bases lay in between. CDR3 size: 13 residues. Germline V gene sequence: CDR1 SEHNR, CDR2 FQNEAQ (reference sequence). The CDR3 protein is CASSLTADLEQYF. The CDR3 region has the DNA TGTGCCAGCAGCCTTACTGCGGACCTCGAGCAGTACTTC.